One and the same sample provided the 18 T cell receptor beta chains below, sequenced in a study of shared clonotypes between healthy human individuals. Clones were sequenced by immunoSEQ multiplex PCR, and TCRdb holds only the in-frame ones, with some missing. The sample yields around 2.3 million clones, approximately 96% seen once. The source material was naive CD4+ T cells sorted from blood. The subset was: CD45RA+ positively selected. The receptors here all came from a man younger than 30 in good health.

The V call is TRBV9, the J call TRBJ2-5; no reliable D call. V dropped 4 bases and J dropped 4 bases, with 14 bases sitting between them. The CDR3 is made up of 14 amino acids. The germline V gene encodes CDR1 SGDLS and CDR2 YYNGEE. The CDR3 sequence is CASSPLWGGETQYF. DNA of the CDR3: TGTGCCAGCAGCCCTCTGTGGGGTGGAGAGACCCAGTACTTC.

This chain joins TRBV19 and TRBJ2-1; a weak D match, TRBD2 (5 bases). The CDR3 length is 13 residues. From germline, CDR1 is LNHDA and CDR2 SQIVND (reference sequence). The ends were cut back, 5 bases at V and 3 bases at J, with 8 bases in the middle. The CDR3 spells CASSPRDYNEQFF. Written as DNA, the CDR3 is TGTGCCAGTAGTCCCCGGGACTACAATGAGCAGTTCTTC.

The chain recombines TRBV19 with TRBJ2-5, with D possibly matching TRBD2 (5 bases). V lost 6 bases and J lost 5, with 16 bases in between. The length of the CDR3 is 14 residues. CDR1 and CDR2 from the germline V gene are LNHDA and SQIVND (reference sequence). The CDR3 coding sequence is TGTGCCAGTAGAAGGGTTGCGGCGGGTGAGACCCAGTACTTC. Translating it yields CASRRVAAGETQYF. Full variable domain (outside the CDR3, taken from reference TRBV19 and TRBJ2-5): DGGITQSPKYLFRKEGQNVTLSCEQNLNHDAMYWYRQDPGQGLRLIYYSQIVNDFQKGDIAEGYSVSREKKESFPLTVTSAQKNPTAFYLCASRRVAAGETQYFGPGTRLLVL.

V is TRBV29-1 and J is TRBJ2-4; the D is unclear. The CDR3 covers 11 residues. The germline gives CDR1 SQVTM, CDR2 ANQGSEA. Trimming shortened V by 5 bases and J by 0 bases, and 2 bases separated the two germline ends. The CDR3, as DNA: TGCAGCGTTCTAGCCAAAAACATTCAGTACTTC. Amino acid sequence: CSVLAKNIQYF.

This clone was counted a single time. J is TRBJ1-2 and V is TRBV27, with 9 nucleotides matching TRBD1. Germline V lookup: CDR1 MNHEY, CDR2 SMNVEV (reference sequence). Unmatched junction bases numbered 7, after V lost 4 bases and J lost 4 bases. The CDR3 runs to 15 residues. CDR3: CASSSPDRGLYGYTF. CDR3 nucleotides: TGTGCCAGCAGTTCTCCGGACAGGGGACTCTATGGCTACACCTTC.

The V call is TRBV27, the J call TRBJ1-2; tentative D call: TRBD1 (6 bases). Per the germline V gene, CDR1 is MNHEY and CDR2 is SMNVEV (reference sequence). V was trimmed by 5 bases and J by 2 bases, leaving 12 bases between them. The CDR3 runs 14 residues. CDR3 amino acids: CASSLGGGNYGYTF. DNA of the CDR3: TGTGCCAGCAGTCTAGGGGGGGGAAACTATGGCTACACCTTC.

The J gene is TRBJ2-3, the V gene TRBV5-1, with a tentative D call TRBD2 (6 bases). The germline CDR1 and CDR2 sequences are SGHRS and YFSETQ. There are 15 residues in the CDR3. V shed 4 bases and J shed 4 bases, with 16 bases lying between them. As DNA, the CDR3 is TGCGCCAGCAGCGCCGACGGGAGAAGGGCAGATACGCAGTATTTT. As protein: CASSADGRRADTQYF.

V and J are TRBV6-6 and TRBJ1-5, with D unresolved. V lost 0 bases to trimming and J lost 1 base, with 10 bases between them. The CDR3 is 16 residues long. Germline V CDR1 and CDR2: MNHNY, SVGAGI (reference sequence). The CDR3 reads CASSYSFPTSNQPQHF. CDR3 DNA sequence: TGTGCCAGCAGTTACTCATTCCCGACGAGCAATCAGCCCCAGCATTTT.

The CDR3 bases are TGTGCCAGCACCCCGGGGCCCAAGGGTGAGTTCTTC. Its protein product is CASTPGPKGEFF. V usage is TRBV2 and J usage is TRBJ2-1, with D perhaps assigned TRBD1 or TRBD2 (5 bases each). V lost 7 bases to trimming and J lost 14 bases, with 18 bases between them. This CDR3 is built from 12 residues. In germline, CDR1 is SNHLY, CDR2 FYNNEI. Looking up the rest from reference TRBV2 and TRBJ2-1 gives the full variable domain: EPEVTQTPSHQVTQMGQEVILRCVPISNHLYFYWYRQILGQKVEFLVSFYNNEISEKSEIFDDQFSVERPDGSNFTLKIRSTKLEDSAMYFCASTPGPKGEFFGPGTRLTVL.

V gene TRBV4-3 combines with J gene TRBJ2-1; 12 bases line up with TRBD2. Per germline, CDR1 LGHNA and CDR2 YSLEER. V trimming: 1 base; J trimming: 2 bases; junction bases outside the gene matches: 3. The CDR3 length is 17 residues. CDR3 loop: CASSQGTSGKAYNEQFF. The CDR3 nucleotides are TGCGCCAGCAGCCAAGGGACTAGCGGGAAGGCCTACAATGAGCAGTTCTTC.

This sequence joins TRBV11-2 and TRBJ2-7, with D unclear. The V end was cut by 5 bases, the J end by 1 base, with 15 bases between. The CDR3 is made up of 15 amino acids. CDR1 is SGHAT, CDR2 FQNNGV, per germline. Here the CDR3 reads CASSRALTESYEQYF. The CDR3, as DNA: TGTGCCAGCAGCCGAGCCTTGACGGAATCCTACGAGCAGTACTTC.

V gene TRBV19 combines with J gene TRBJ2-2; no firm D call. From germline, CDR1 is LNHDA and CDR2 SQIVND (reference sequence). Trimming removed 4 bases from V and 5 bases from J, with 17 bases in between. The CDR3 runs to 16 residues. CDR3 DNA: TGTGCCAGTAGTACACCTGGAAGGGCCAGGACCGGGGAGCTGTTTTTT. It encodes CASSTPGRARTGELFF.

The chain uses TRBV5-4 and TRBJ2-3; possible D gene TRBD2, 6 bases. Trimming removed 4 bases from V and 5 bases from J, with 14 bases in between. Germline lookup yields CDR1 SGHNT and CDR2 YYREEE (reference sequence). The CDR3 extends over 14 amino acids. The CDR3 loop reads CASSPGLGGDTQYF. In nucleotides, the CDR3 is TGTGCCAGCAGCCCTGGTTTGGGGGGAGATACGCAGTATTTT.

CDR3 residues: CASSFGQFYEQYF. The CDR3, as DNA: TGTGCCAGCAGCTTCGGCCAGTTCTACGAGCAGTACTTC. The genes are TRBV7-9 and TRBJ2-7; D is undetermined. The length of the CDR3 is 13 residues. V lost 3 bases, J lost 3 bases, and 9 bases lay in between. Germline CDR1 reads SEHNR; CDR2 reads FQNEAQ (reference sequence).

The genes are TRBV5-6 and TRBJ1-6, with unresolved D. The V end was cut by 3 bases, the J end by 9 bases, with 19 bases between. CDR3 length: 16 amino acids. Germline V gives CDR1 SGHDT, CDR2 YYEEEE. The CDR3 DNA follows: TGTGCCAGCAGCTGGAGCCCCGGACCGAGTGGTTCACCCCTCCACTTT. Amino acid sequence: CASSWSPGPSGSPLHF.

This sequence joins TRBV18 and TRBJ1-1; the D is unclear. The CDR3 extends over 12 amino acids. CDR1 and CDR2 (germline): KGHSH, LQKENI. V lost 8 bases and J 0 bases, leaving 7 bases between the germline ends. In nucleotides, the CDR3 is TGTGCCAGCGCAACCATGAACACTGAAGCTTTCTTT. Translated: CASATMNTEAFF.

CDR3 amino acids: CATPLWESPLHF. In DNA form, the CDR3 reads TGTGCCACCCCTCTCTGGGAGTCACCCCTCCACTTT. The chain links TRBV21-1 to TRBJ1-6. TRBV21-1 is described as a pseudogene. This CDR3 has 12 residues.

Points on this clone: This specimen includes other DNA sequences encoding the same CDR3. This rearrangement joins TRBV5-1 to TRBJ2-5; 15 positions agree with TRBD2. Germline V gene sequence: CDR1 SGHRS, CDR2 YFSETQ. The V gene end was trimmed by 4 bases and the J gene end by 2 bases; junction bases not matched to a gene: 3. The CDR3 covers 16 residues. The CDR3 is CASSPGTSGGQETQYF. The CDR3 nucleotides read TGCGCCAGCAGCCCGGGGACTAGCGGGGGGCAAGAGACCCAGTACTTC.